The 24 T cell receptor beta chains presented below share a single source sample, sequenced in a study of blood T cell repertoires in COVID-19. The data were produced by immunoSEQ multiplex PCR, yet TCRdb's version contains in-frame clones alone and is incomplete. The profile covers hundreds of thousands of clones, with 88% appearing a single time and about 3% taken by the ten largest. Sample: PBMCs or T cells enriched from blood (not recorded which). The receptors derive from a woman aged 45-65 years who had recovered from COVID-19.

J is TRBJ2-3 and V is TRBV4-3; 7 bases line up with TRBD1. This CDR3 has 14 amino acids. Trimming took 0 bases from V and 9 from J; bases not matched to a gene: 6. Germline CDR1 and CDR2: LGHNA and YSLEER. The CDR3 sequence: CASSQERRGRTQYF. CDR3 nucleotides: TGCGCCAGCAGCCAAGAGCGTAGGGGGCGGACGCAGTATTTT.

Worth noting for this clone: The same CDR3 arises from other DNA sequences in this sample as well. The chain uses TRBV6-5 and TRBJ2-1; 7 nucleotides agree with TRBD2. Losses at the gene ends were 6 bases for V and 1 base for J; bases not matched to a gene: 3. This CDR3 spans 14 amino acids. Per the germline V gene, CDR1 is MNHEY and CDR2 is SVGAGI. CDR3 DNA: TGTGCCAGCAGCTTAGCGGGTTCCTACAATGAGCAGTTCTTC. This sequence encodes CASSLAGSYNEQFF.

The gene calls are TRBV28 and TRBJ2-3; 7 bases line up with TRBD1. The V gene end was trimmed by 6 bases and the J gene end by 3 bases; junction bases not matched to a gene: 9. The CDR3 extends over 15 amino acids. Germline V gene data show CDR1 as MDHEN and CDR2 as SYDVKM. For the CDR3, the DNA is TGTGCCAGCAGAAAACTAGGGGGCGTAACAGATACGCAGTATTTT. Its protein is CASRKLGGVTDTQYF.

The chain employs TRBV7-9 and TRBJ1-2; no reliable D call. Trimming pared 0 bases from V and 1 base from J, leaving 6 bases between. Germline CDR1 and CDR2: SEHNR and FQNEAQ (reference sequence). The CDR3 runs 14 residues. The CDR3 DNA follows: TGTGCCAGCAGCTTAGCGGGCAGTAACTATGGCTACACCTTC. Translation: CASSLAGSNYGYTF.

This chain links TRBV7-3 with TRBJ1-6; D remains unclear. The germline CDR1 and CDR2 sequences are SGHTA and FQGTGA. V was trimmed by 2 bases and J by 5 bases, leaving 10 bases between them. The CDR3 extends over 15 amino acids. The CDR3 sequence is CASSLVPGNNSPLHF. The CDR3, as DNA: TGTGCCAGCAGCTTAGTACCGGGGAATAATTCACCCCTCCACTTT.

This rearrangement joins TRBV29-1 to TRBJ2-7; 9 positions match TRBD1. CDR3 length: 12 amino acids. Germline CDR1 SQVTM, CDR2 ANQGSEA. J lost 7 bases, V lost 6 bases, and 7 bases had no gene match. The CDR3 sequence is CSVSGTGQEQYF. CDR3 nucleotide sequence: TGCAGCGTCTCCGGGACAGGGCAAGAGCAGTACTTC.

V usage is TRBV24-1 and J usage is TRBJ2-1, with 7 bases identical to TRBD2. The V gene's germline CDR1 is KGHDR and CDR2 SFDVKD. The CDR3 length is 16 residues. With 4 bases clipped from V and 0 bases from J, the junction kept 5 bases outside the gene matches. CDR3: CATSDQRGPSYNEQFF. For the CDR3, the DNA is TGTGCCACCAGTGACCAGCGGGGCCCCTCCTACAATGAGCAGTTCTTC.

The CDR3 region has the DNA TGTGCCAGCAGCGTAGAGCCCCGGCGGGAGACCCAGTACTTC. It specifies CASSVEPRRETQYF. The genes are TRBV9 and TRBJ2-5; no firm D call. V lost 0 bases and J 5 bases, leaving 11 bases between the germline ends. The CDR3 is 14 residues long. The germline gives CDR1 SGDLS, CDR2 YYNGEE.

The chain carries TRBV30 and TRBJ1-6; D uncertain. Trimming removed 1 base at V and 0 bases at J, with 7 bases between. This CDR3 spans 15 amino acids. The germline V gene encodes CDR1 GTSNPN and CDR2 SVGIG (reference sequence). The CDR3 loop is CAWSAMSSYNSPLHF. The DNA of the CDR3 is TGTGCCTGGAGTGCGATGAGCTCCTATAATTCACCCCTCCACTTT.

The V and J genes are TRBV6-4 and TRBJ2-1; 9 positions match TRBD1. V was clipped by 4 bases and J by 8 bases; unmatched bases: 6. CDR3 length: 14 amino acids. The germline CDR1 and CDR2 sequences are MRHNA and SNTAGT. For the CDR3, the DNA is TGTGCCAGCAGTGGGGACAGGGCGTCGCATGAGCAGTTCTTC. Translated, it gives CASSGDRASHEQFF.

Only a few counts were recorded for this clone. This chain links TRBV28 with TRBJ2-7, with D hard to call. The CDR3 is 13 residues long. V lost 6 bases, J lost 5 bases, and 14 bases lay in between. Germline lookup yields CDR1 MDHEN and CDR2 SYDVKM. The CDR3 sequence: CASSRHDGDEQYF. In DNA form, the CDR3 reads TGTGCCAGCAGCAGGCACGATGGCGACGAGCAGTACTTC.

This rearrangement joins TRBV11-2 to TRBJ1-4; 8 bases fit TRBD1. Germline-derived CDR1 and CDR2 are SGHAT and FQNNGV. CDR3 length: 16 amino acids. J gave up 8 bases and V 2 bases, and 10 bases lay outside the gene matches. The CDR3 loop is CASSLRRDRIPEKLFF. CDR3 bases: TGTGCCAGCAGCTTAAGGCGGGACAGGATACCAGAAAAACTGTTTTTT.

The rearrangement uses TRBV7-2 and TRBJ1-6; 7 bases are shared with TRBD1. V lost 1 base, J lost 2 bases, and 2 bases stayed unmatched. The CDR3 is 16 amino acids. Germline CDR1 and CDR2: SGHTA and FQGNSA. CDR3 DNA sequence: TGTGCCAGCAGCTTAGGAGGGACAGCCTATAATTCACCCCTCCACTTT. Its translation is CASSLGGTAYNSPLHF.

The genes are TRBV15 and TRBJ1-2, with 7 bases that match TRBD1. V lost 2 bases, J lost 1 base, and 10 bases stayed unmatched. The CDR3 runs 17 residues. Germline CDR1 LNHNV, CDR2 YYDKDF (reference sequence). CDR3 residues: CATSRPVTGKVNYGYTF. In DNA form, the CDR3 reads TGTGCCACCAGCAGACCGGTGACAGGGAAGGTTAACTATGGCTACACCTTC.

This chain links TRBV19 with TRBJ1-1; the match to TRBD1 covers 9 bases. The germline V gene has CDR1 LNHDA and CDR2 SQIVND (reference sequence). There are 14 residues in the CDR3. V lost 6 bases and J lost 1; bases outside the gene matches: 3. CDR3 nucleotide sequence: TGTGCCAGTAGGTGGACAGGGGAGAACACTGAAGCTTTCTTT. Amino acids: CASRWTGENTEAFF.

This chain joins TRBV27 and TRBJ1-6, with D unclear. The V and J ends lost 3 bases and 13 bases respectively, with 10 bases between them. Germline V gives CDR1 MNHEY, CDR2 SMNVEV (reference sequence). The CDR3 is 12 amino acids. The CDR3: CASSFPMSPLHF. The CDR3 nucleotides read TGTGCCAGCAGTTTCCCAATGTCCCCCCTCCACTTT.

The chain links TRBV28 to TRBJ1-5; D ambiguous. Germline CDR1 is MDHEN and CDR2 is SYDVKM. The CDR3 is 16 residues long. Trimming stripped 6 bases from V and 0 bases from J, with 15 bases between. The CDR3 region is CASSRLQSFSNQPQHF. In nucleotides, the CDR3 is TGTGCCAGCAGCCGCTTACAATCCTTTAGCAATCAGCCCCAGCATTTT. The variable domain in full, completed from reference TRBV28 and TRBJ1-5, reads DVKVTQSSRYLVKRTGEKVFLECVQDMDHENMFWYRQDPGLGLRLIYFSYDVKMKEKGDIPEGYSVSREKKERFSLILESASTNQTSMYLCASSRLQSFSNQPQHFGDGTRLSIL.

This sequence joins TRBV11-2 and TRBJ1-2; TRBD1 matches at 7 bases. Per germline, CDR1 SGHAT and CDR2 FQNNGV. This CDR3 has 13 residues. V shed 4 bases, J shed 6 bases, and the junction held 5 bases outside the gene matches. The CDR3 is CASSSEGANGYTF. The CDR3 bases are TGTGCCAGCAGCTCGGAGGGGGCGAATGGCTACACCTTC.

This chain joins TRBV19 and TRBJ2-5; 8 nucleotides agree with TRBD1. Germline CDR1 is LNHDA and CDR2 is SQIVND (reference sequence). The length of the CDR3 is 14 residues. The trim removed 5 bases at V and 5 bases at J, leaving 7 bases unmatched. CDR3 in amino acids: CASSPRQGFETQYF. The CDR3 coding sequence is TGTGCCAGTAGTCCTAGACAGGGGTTTGAGACCCAGTACTTC.

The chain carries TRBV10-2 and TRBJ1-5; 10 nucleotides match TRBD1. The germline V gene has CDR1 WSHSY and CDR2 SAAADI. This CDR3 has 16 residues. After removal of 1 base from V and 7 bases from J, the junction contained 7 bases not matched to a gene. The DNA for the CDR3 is TGCGCCAGCAGTGAGTTGGGGACAGGGGTTTTGCAGCCCCAGCATTTT. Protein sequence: CASSELGTGVLQPQHF.

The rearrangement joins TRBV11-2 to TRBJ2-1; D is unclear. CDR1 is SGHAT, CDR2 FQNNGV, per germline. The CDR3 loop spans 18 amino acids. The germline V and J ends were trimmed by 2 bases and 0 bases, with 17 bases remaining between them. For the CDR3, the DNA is TGTGCCAGCAGCTTAATATTCGCAGGTTATAGCTCCTACAATGAGCAGTTCTTC. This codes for CASSLIFAGYSSYNEQFF.

This CDR3 is CASQSPSGGRVEQFF. CDR3 in DNA: TGTGCCAGCCAGAGTCCGTCGGGAGGAAGAGTCGAGCAGTTCTTC. The V and J genes are TRBV25-1 and TRBJ2-1; TRBD2 matches 7 bases. After removal of 8 bases from V and 10 bases from J, the junction contained 17 bases not matched to a gene. The CDR3 spans 15 residues. CDR1 MGHDK and CDR2 SYGVNS come from the germline V gene.

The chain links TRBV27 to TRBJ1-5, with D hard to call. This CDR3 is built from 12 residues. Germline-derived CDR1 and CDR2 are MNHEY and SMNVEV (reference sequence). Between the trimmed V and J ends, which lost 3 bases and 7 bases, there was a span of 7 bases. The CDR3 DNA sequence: TGTGCCAGCAGTTTCCGCGGCCAGCCCCAGCATTTT. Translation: CASSFRGQPQHF.

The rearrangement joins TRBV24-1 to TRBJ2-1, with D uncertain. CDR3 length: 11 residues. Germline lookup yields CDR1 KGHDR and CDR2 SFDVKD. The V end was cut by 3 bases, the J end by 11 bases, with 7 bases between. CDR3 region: CATSDLLQQFF. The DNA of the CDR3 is TGTGCCACCAGTGATCTACTTCAGCAGTTCTTC.